This T cell receptor (beta chain) was captured by sequencing in a study of blood T cells in healthy people across ages. The authors ran a second PCR of about 7 to 11 cycles using a sample-barcoded 5' primer and a J-beta primer mix. Using its own MiXCR run on the 5' RACE reads, TCRdb lists one record per CDR3 protein. Here the sample spans roughly 1.6 million distinct CDR3 sequences, roughly 30% being singletons. PBMCs, at least 6.5 million per sample, were isolated. Germline V gene sequence: CDR1 DFQATT, CDR2 SNEGSKA (reference sequence). The CDR3 loop spans 11 amino acids. Specimen: blood. V gene TRBV20-1 combines with J gene TRBJ2-1; D tentatively fits TRBD1 or TRBD2 (5 bases each). The tail of the sequence fits TRBJ2-7 better, so the J call may be wrong. The clonotype comes from a woman in her thirties in good health. This CDR3 reads CSGFWGNEQYF. CDR3 in DNA: TGCAGTGGATTTTGGGGGAACGAGCAGTACTTC.